Below, one T cell receptor (beta chain) is given with its context. This specimen belongs to a study of CD8 T cells in acute hepatitis C reinfection. Per the germline V gene, CDR1 is LNHNV and CDR2 is YYDKDF (reference sequence). The CDR3 loop spans 16 amino acids. J gave up 4 bases and V 0 bases, and 7 bases lay outside the gene matches. Sequenced by immunoSEQ multiplex PCR; TCRdb stores in-frame clones only, minus some. There are 35,000 to 40,000 clones in the sample; just under 90% occur only once, and 0.5% lies in the top ten. Time point defined: naive CD8 control sorted from an acute-time-point sample. Montreal Hepatitis C Cohort donors who inject drugs were seen every 3 months.

This clonotype was obtained from a man aged 25-40 years with chronic hepatitis C. The V gene is TRBV15, the J gene TRBJ2-5; TRBD2 aligns across 8 bases. The sequencing input was naive CD8+ T cells from PBMCs. The CDR3 nucleotides are TGTGCCACCAGCAGAGAGGGTACCGGGAGGGGAGAGACCCAGTACTTC. Amino acids: CATSREGTGRGETQYF.